The TCR beta chain under discussion was sequenced for a study of T cell clonality in common variable immunodeficiency (dated by TCRdb to between 2015 and 2016). Overall study outcomes, separate from this receptor: Healthy controls shared more TCRbeta clones with each other than CVID subjects shared among themselves (p < 0.0001). Increased TCRbeta clonality was found in CVID subjects compared with healthy controls (t-test p = 0.018), with the increase being most characteristic of about a third of subjects. Reportedly, TCRbeta sequences from CVID had fewer deletions and N-nucleotide insertions, and highly modified clones with 13 or more V deletions were absent from CVID. According to the authors, figuring out what caused the increased clonality in CVID would require sequencing the repertoires of T cell subpopulations. Differences among patients in the CVID cohort limited the correlations between repertoire features and clinical complications. Although equal DNA input was used, an average of about 83,000 unique sequences per sample was obtained for controls, compared with some 30,000 for CVID samples.

This clone was seen repeatedly, ten times or more. The target of this receptor is not known. The read ends 3 residues early relative to the CDR3; the germline J gene fills the gap. Germline trimming amounts to 4 bases on V and 10 bases on J, with 9 as the count of junction bases outside the gene matches. In the germline V gene, CDR1 corresponds to SGHTA and CDR2 to FQGNSA. The CDR3 spans 15 residues, from the cysteine through the phenylalanine. The CDR3 was read in part: 36 bases, with the frame set at base 1. CVID samples and control samples contributed equivalent amounts of genomic DNA as sequencing input. For every sample, a 60 bp segment covering the rearranged TCRbeta CDR3 region was amplified and then sequenced. The immunoSEQ assay, a bias-corrected multiplex PCR combined with high-throughput sequencing, was used for TCRbeta amplification. Regarding the original processing steps: Every unique nucleotide sequence was considered a clone and was annotated with V, D and J genes, copy number and frequency. Sequences were labeled productive if in frame, and non-productive if out of frame or containing stop codons. Clonality was calculated from Shannon's entropy as previously described. Mean CDR3 Kyte-Doolittle hydropathy was derived from the predicted amino acid sequences of productive clones. Hierarchical clustering of scaled V gene usage was performed with the R hclust function using Manhattan distance and complete linkage. Clone sharing by CDR3 amino acid sequence was assessed by resampling 12 repertoires per group over 100 rounds. Repertoires were searched for approximately 70 published EBV-specific and a few hundred published CMV-specific TCRbeta sequences. After two CVID samples that produced fewer than 10,000 sequences were dropped from the analysis, some 41 CVID repertoires remained. In TCRdb, the immuneACCESS table is reduced to in-frame sequences with V and J assigned. These tables do not hold every clone; where another copy was compared, an unresolved V gene accounts for under half, and the others remain unexplained. Clone size and the V and J calls come from that table; the DNA yielded D and trimming. This sample includes tens of thousands of clones, and none of them was observed just once. Jointly, the top ten make up 1.8% of the sample.

Predominantly Caucasian heritage was noted among both the CVID patients and the healthy controls. Heparinized peripheral whole blood samples of roughly 4.5 to 8 ml were collected from each donor. Genomic DNA from adults with common variable immune deficiency (CVID) and from healthy adult controls was the source for sequencing TCRbeta CDR3 repertoires. There were around 22 healthy adult volunteers in the control group (roughly twelve female and around 10 male), ranging in age from about 20 to 75 years, with a mean age of approximately 34. Diluted blood was subjected to density centrifugation over Hypaque 1077 or Ficoll-Paque for isolation of peripheral blood mononuclear cells. Genomic DNA was obtained from unsorted mononuclear cells using either Qiagen column purification or a centrifugation-based method.

The chain is made from TRBV7-2 and TRBJ1-6; TRBD1 fits 8 bases in the junction. Sequencing used peripheral blood mononuclear cells. The sequence was collected from a person aged 18-70 years in good health. For the CDR3, the sequence is CASSYYDRGNSPLHF. The sequenced CDR3 bases are TGTGCCAGCAGCTATTACGACAGGGGAAACTCACCC.